This TCR beta chain was observed in a study of T cells in Graves' hyperthyroidism and ophthalmopathy. For Graves' hyperthyroidism to be stable, ophthalmopathy could not progress within 18 months. Exclusions: uncontrolled infection, other autoimmune disease, pregnancy, lactation. RNA transcripts were the template for amplifying TCR beta CDR3 regions. With the HTBI primer set, the TCR CDR3 went through a first round of RT-PCR. TCRdb reprocessed the multiplex PCR reads via MiXCR and lists one record per CDR3 protein. Of 550,000 to 800,000 distinct CDR3 sequences in the sample, 16% were seen once. This clonotype was detected ten times or more. No antigen is known for it. Germline CDR1 reads MDHEN; CDR2 reads SYDVKM. The CDR3 totals 15 residues. V dropped 6 bases and J dropped 2 bases, with 13 bases sitting between them. Study results and limitations: Blood also contained most expanded thyroid clonotypes above 0.001. A model using 13 V-J features told ophthalmopathy apart from stable hyperthyroidism.

J is TRBJ1-4 and V is TRBV28, with D maybe TRBD1 (6 bases). The clonotype comes from a man between 18 and 35 years old with Graves' hyperthyroidism. The sample consisted of blood. In nucleotides, the CDR3 is TGTGCCAGCAGCACAACAGGGACTACTAATGAAAAACTGTTTTTT. It codes for CASSTTGTTNEKLFF.